This T cell receptor (beta chain) appears in the sequencing data of a study of cytomegalovirus exposure and HLA in healthy donors. Germline CDR1 is LNHDA and CDR2 is SQIVND (reference sequence). The CDR3 loop spans 14 amino acids. With 4 bases clipped from V and 10 bases from J, the junction kept 6 bases outside the gene matches. PCR primers comprised 60 Vbeta and 13 Jbeta primers. Repertoires were generated with immunoSEQ multiplex PCR, while TCRdb's copy carries only in-frame clones and drops some. The sample holds some 220,000 clones, roughly four fifths seen once. The sample taken for sequencing was PBMCs. The receptor's source is a woman between 35 and 50 years old in good health and CMV-seronegative. The rearrangement uses TRBV19 and TRBJ1-6; 8 bases align to TRBD1. CDR3 nucleotide sequence: TGTGCCAGTAGTACCACAGGGGGGGGATCACCCCTCCACTTT. This gives the protein CASSTTGGGSPLHF.